The 19 T cell receptor beta chains listed next were all sequenced from one sample in a study of cytomegalovirus exposure and HLA in healthy donors. PCR used 60 Vbeta primers and 13 Jbeta primers. Repertoires were generated with immunoSEQ multiplex PCR, while TCRdb's copy carries only in-frame clones and drops some. In the table there are 75,000 to 90,000 clones, more than 60% of which are singletons. The sequencing input was PBMCs. The receptors derive from a male donor in good health and CMV-seropositive.

The CDR3 DNA reads as TGTGCCAGCAGCTTACACATTAGCAATCAGCCCCAGCATTTT. Amino acids: CASSLHISNQPQHF. The chain recombines TRBV28 with TRBJ1-5; D gene uncertain. Germline CDR1 is MDHEN and CDR2 is SYDVKM. This CDR3 spans 14 amino acids. V was cut by 6 bases and J by 0 bases, with 9 bases left in between.

CDR3 bases: TGCGCCAGCAGTCCATTAGGCAGGGAGCAGTTCTTC. Amino acids: CASSPLGREQFF. The chain uses TRBV4-1 and TRBJ2-1; D is ambiguous. V was clipped by 6 bases and J by 10 bases, with 13 bases between them. The CDR3 consists of 12 residues. Germline V lookup: CDR1 MGHRA, CDR2 YSYEKL.

The J gene is TRBJ1-6, the V gene TRBV7-9; weak D call: TRBD1 (5 bases). V was clipped by 7 bases and J by 5 bases, with 12 bases between them. Looked up from germline, CDR1 is SEHNR and CDR2 is FQNEAQ (reference sequence). The CDR3 length is 14 residues. The CDR3 DNA is TGTGCCAGCATGCGGGGCGCTAATAATTCACCCCTCCACTTT. Amino acids: CASMRGANNSPLHF.

This clone was detected once. The J gene is TRBJ2-7, the V gene TRBV27; no clear D gene. The CDR3 is made up of 13 amino acids. Germline CDR1 and CDR2: MNHEY and SMNVEV (reference sequence). V lost 2 bases and J lost 3, with 8 bases in between. CDR3 in amino acids: CASSLHTDYEQYF. The CDR3 region has the DNA TGTGCCAGCAGTTTACACACCGACTACGAGCAGTACTTC.

V gene TRBV6-6 combines with J gene TRBJ2-2, with D tentatively TRBD2 (7 bases). V shed 4 bases and J shed 3 bases, with 12 bases lying between them. The length of the CDR3 is 15 residues. CDR1 and CDR2 from the germline V gene are MNHNY and SVGAGI (reference sequence). The CDR3, as DNA: TGTGCCAGCAGTTGGGGGGGGCCCGACACCGGGGAGCTGTTTTTT. Its translation is CASSWGGPDTGELFF.

The genes are TRBV7-9 and TRBJ1-4, with 10 bases matching TRBD1. The CDR3 covers 15 residues. J was trimmed by 5 bases and V by 4 bases; bases with no gene match: 4. The V gene's germline CDR1 is SEHNR and CDR2 FQNEAQ (reference sequence). This CDR3 is CASSSRQGANEKLFF. The CDR3 DNA reads as TGTGCCAGCAGCTCGAGACAGGGGGCGAATGAAAAACTGTTTTTT.

V is TRBV28 and J is TRBJ2-3; 16 nucleotides line up with TRBD2. This CDR3 region has 18 residues. V shed 6 bases and J 3 bases; nucleotides not matched to a gene: 9. CDR1 is MDHEN, CDR2 SYDVKM, per germline. The CDR3 sequence is CASSTGTSGRGRTDTQYF. As DNA, the CDR3 is TGTGCCAGCAGCACCGGGACTAGCGGGAGGGGGAGGACAGATACGCAGTATTTT.

The CDR3 DNA is TGTGCCAGCAGCCAAGATTTTCTAGCGGATTCCCAAGAGACCCAGTACTTC. Its translation: CASSQDFLADSQETQYF. The chain recombines TRBV14 with TRBJ2-5; 7 bases map to TRBD2. This CDR3 region has 17 residues. Germline V gene sequence: CDR1 SGHDN, CDR2 FVKESK. V trimming: 0 bases; J trimming: 1 base; junction bases outside the gene matches: 8.

The table lists this clone with a few counts. V gene TRBV6-6 combines with J gene TRBJ1-1; D call uncertain. The V end was cut by 4 bases, the J end by 4 bases, with 10 bases between. CDR3 length: 13 residues. From germline, CDR1 is MNHNY and CDR2 SVGAGI (reference sequence). The CDR3 spells CASSSGLRTEAFF. The CDR3 DNA reads as TGTGCCAGCAGTTCAGGACTGCGCACTGAAGCTTTCTTT.

The genes are TRBV4-3 and TRBJ2-5; D is undetermined. Germline assignment: CDR1 LGHNA and CDR2 YSLEER. The CDR3 is made up of 13 amino acids. With 1 base removed from V and 5 bases from J, the gap between germline ends came to 8 bases. DNA for the CDR3: TGCGCCAGCAGCCAAGTTAACCGGGAGACCCAGTACTTC. Its translation: CASSQVNRETQYF.

The rearrangement links TRBV11-2 to TRBJ1-1; D gene uncertain. The CDR3 covers 13 residues. Germline lookup yields CDR1 SGHAT and CDR2 FQNNGV. Trimming removed 9 bases from V and 1 base from J, with 12 bases in between. CDR3 bases: TGTGCCAGTGAGGGCCAGGAGAACACTGAAGCTTTCTTT. Its translation is CASEGQENTEAFF. The complete variable domain, with remaining parts taken from reference TRBV11-2 and TRBJ1-1, reads EAGVAQSPRYKIIEKRQSVAFWCNPISGHATLYWYQQILGQGPKLLIQFQNNGVVDDSQLPKDRFSAERLKGVDSTLKIQPAKLEDSAVYLCASEGQENTEAFFGQGTRLTVV.

The chain joins TRBV7-9 to TRBJ1-2; maybe TRBD1 (6 bases). The CDR3 runs to 14 residues. V was pared by 4 bases and J by 1 base, with 10 bases between. Germline CDR1 and CDR2: SEHNR and FQNEAQ (reference sequence). CDR3 coding DNA: TGTGCCAGCAGCTCCCGACAGGATAACTATGGCTACACCTTC. Its protein product is CASSSRQDNYGYTF. The whole variable domain, filled in from reference TRBV7-9 and TRBJ1-2, reads DTGVSQNPRHKITKRGQNVTFRCDPISEHNRLYWYRQTLGQGPEFLTYFQNEAQLEKSRLLSDRFSAERPKGSFSTLEIQRTEQGDSAMYLCASSSRQDNYGYTFGSGTRLTVV.

The rearrangement uses TRBV4-2 and TRBJ2-3; 9 nucleotides match TRBD2. This CDR3 is 17 amino acids long. Germline CDR1 and CDR2: LGHNA and YNFKEQ. V was pared by 4 bases and J by 4 bases, with 12 bases of the junction left unmatched. The CDR3 spells CASSRGSAGGRADTQYF. The CDR3 nucleotides read TGTGCCAGCAGCCGGGGGTCGGCGGGGGGGCGAGCAGATACGCAGTATTTT.

Only a few counts were recorded for this clone. V usage is TRBV10-3 and J usage is TRBJ1-6; the D gene is possibly TRBD1 (6 bases). The CDR3 consists of 13 residues. Germline CDR1 ENHRY, CDR2 SYGVKD. Between the trimmed V and J ends, which lost 11 bases and 8 bases, there was a span of 16 bases. In DNA form, the CDR3 reads TGTGCCGTCGGACAGCCCGGCGATTCACCCCTCCACTTT. Its protein is CAVGQPGDSPLHF.

This clone was seen only a few times. The chain links TRBV5-6 to TRBJ1-3; D is ambiguous. Germline CDR1 reads SGHDT; CDR2 reads YYEEEE. This CDR3 contains 15 residues. Trimming pared 0 bases from V and 4 bases from J, leaving 11 bases between. The CDR3 nucleotides read TGTGCCAGCAGCTTGGTGGGCTTTATAGGAAACACCATATATTTT. Amino acid sequence: CASSLVGFIGNTIYF.

The chain has TRBV9 and TRBJ1-1; possible D gene TRBD1, 6 bases. Germline CDR1 is SGDLS and CDR2 is YYNGEE. With 3 bases removed from V and 1 base from J, the gap between germline ends came to 16 bases. CDR3 length: 16 residues. As DNA, the CDR3 is TGTGCCAGCAGCGAAGGCCCACAGGGATCGAACACTGAAGCTTTCTTT. Encoded protein: CASSEGPQGSNTEAFF.

The chain uses TRBV7-9 and TRBJ2-5; possible D gene TRBD2, 5 bases. Trimming took off 1 base at V and 2 bases at J, with 8 bases between the two ends. The CDR3 runs to 14 residues. CDR1 SEHNR and CDR2 FQNEAQ come from the germline V gene (reference sequence). The CDR3 sequence is CASSLVTTQETQYF. The CDR3 DNA sequence: TGTGCCAGCAGCTTAGTGACTACTCAAGAGACCCAGTACTTC.

The chain links TRBV7-9 to TRBJ1-1; D gene uncertain. V was clipped by 5 bases and J by 3 bases, with 10 bases between them. CDR3 length: 13 residues. Germline V gene data show CDR1 as SEHNR and CDR2 as FQNEAQ (reference sequence). In DNA form, the CDR3 reads TGTGCCAGCAGCATAGTGGCGGACACTGAAGCTTTCTTT. Amino acids: CASSIVADTEAFF. Together with reference TRBV7-9 and TRBJ1-1, the CDR3 gives the full variable domain: DTGVSQNPRHKITKRGQNVTFRCDPISEHNRLYWYRQTLGQGPEFLTYFQNEAQLEKSRLLSDRFSAERPKGSFSTLEIQRTEQGDSAMYLCASSIVADTEAFFGQGTRLTVV.

J is TRBJ1-4 and V is TRBV30, with TRBD1 as a possible D gene (5 bases). CDR1 and CDR2 from the germline V gene are GTSNPN and SVGIG (reference sequence). The CDR3 runs to 15 residues. V shed 0 bases and J shed 7 bases, with 15 bases lying between them. The CDR3 region has the DNA TGTGCCTGGAGTGTTGTGGGGGGAGCTGGTGAAAAACTGTTTTTT. This encodes CAWSVVGGAGEKLFF. The variable domain in full, completed from reference TRBV30 and TRBJ1-4, reads SQTIHQWPATLVQPVGSPLSLECTVEGTSNPNLYWYRQAAGRGLQLLFYSVGIGQISSEVPQNLSASRPQDRQFILSSKKLLLSDSGFYLCAWSVVGGAGEKLFFGSGTQLSVL.